This T cell receptor beta chain was sequenced in a study of blood T cell repertoires in COVID-19. In the study overall: Sites across the United States, Italy and Spain contributed samples from acute and convalescent COVID-19. The cDNA or gDNA used as material had been derived from T cells, B-cell-depleted T cells, or PBMCs.

CDR3 size: 17 residues. Germline CDR1 is KGHDR and CDR2 is SFDVKD. V lost 0 bases and J lost 8; bases outside the gene matches: 10. In the authors' workflow: Amplification of reference gene primers provided the estimated nucleated cell counts. Measured with immunoSEQ multiplex PCR; TCRdb has only the in-frame clones, and not every one. V and J calls and clone size are given by that table; D and trimming were obtained from the DNA. The sample includes roughly 500,000 clones, approximately 85% of them seen just once. The chain recombines TRBV24-1 with TRBJ2-1, with 9 bases matching TRBD1. This receptor was identified in a human donor in a cohort sampled during active COVID-19. Sequencing was done on a sample of peripheral blood. The CDR3 loop is CATSDLGTGSTMDEQFF. CDR3 bases: TGTGCCACCAGTGATTTGGGGACAGGGTCAACAATGGATGAGCAGTTCTTC.